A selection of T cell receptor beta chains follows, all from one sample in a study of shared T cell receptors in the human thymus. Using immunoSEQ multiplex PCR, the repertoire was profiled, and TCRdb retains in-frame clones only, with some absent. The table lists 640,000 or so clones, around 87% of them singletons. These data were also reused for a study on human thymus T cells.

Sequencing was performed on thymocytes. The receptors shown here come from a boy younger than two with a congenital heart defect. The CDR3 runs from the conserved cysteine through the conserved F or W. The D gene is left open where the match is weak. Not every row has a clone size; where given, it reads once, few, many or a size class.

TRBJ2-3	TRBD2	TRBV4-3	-	CASSHGTSGVCTDTQYF	TGCGCCAGCAGCCACGGGACTAGCGGAGTTTGCACAGATACGCAGTATTTT
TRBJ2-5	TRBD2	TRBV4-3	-	CASSQGTSGGREETQYF	TGCGCCAGCAGCCAAGGGACTAGCGGGGGGCGGGAGGAGACCCAGTACTTC
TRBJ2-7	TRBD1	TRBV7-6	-	CASTPRDRGLHSSYEQYF	TGTGCCAGCACCCCCCGGGACAGGGGGCTGCATAGCTCCTACGAGCAGTACTTC
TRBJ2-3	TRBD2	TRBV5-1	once	CASTDSSGRADTQYF	TGCGCCAGCACCGACTCTAGCGGGAGGGCCGATACGCAGTATTTT
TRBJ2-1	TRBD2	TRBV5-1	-	CASSLEGASGTYNEQFF	TGCGCCAGCAGCTTGGAAGGGGCTAGCGGGACCTACAATGAGCAGTTCTTC
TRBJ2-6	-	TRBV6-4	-	CASSDVSSGANVLTF	TGTGCCAGCAGTGATGTCAGCTCTGGGGCCAACGTCCTGACTTTC
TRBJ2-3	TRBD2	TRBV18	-	CASSPKGTSGSTDTQYF	TGTGCCAGCTCACCGAAAGGGACTAGCGGGAGCACAGATACGCAGTATTTT
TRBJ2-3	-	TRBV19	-	CASSRGGHTDTQYF	TGTGCCAGTAGTCGGGGAGGCCACACAGATACGCAGTATTTT
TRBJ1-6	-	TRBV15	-	CATSKRGGIGYNSPLHF	TGTGCCACCAGCAAGAGGGGGGGTATAGGCTATAATTCACCCCTCCACTTT
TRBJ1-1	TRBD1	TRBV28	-	CASLAGGPTEAFF	TGTGCCAGCCTGGCAGGGGGCCCCACTGAAGCTTTCTTT
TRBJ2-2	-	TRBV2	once	CAILGTPRDRRPGELFF	TGTGCCATCCTGGGGACCCCGCGGGATCGTCGTCCCGGGGAGCTGTTTTTT
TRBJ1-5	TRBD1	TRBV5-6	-	CASSCGQGIQPQHF	TGTGCCAGCAGCTGCGGACAGGGTATTCAGCCCCAGCATTTT
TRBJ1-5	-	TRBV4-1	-	CASSPVGLTDNSNQPQHF	TGCGCCAGCAGCCCAGTAGGGTTGACAGACAATAGCAATCAGCCCCAGCATTTT
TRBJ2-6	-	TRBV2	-	CASARASGANVLTF	TGTGCCAGCGCGAGGGCGTCTGGGGCCAACGTCCTGACTTTC
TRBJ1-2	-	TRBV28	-	CASTTQGYYGYTF	TGTGCCAGCACCACACAGGGTTACTATGGCTACACCTTC
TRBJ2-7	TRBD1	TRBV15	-	CATSRDSLDRGRTYEQYF	TGTGCCACCAGCAGAGATTCCTTGGACAGGGGGAGGACCTACGAGCAGTACTTC
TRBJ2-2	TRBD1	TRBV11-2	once	CASSLSGRGFSNTGELFF	TGTGCCAGCAGCTTAAGCGGCAGGGGGTTTAGTAACACCGGGGAGCTGTTTTTT
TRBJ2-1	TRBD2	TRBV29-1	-	CSAINDLGGVRREGTYNEQFF	TGCAGCGCGATAAATGACTTAGGGGGAGTAAGACGGGAGGGGACCTACAATGAGCAGTTCTTC